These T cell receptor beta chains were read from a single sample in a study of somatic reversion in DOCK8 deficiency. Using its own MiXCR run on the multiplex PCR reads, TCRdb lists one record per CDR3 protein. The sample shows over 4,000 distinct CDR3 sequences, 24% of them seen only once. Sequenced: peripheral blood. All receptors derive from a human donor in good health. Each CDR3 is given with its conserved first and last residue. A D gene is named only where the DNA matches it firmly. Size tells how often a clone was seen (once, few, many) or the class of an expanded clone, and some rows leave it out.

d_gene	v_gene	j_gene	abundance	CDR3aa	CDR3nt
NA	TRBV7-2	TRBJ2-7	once	CASSRGHSYEQYF	TGTGCCAGCAGCAGGGGACATTCCTACGAGCAGTACTTC
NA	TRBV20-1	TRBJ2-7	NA	CSARAVRATYEQYF	TGCAGTGCTAGGGCGGTCAGGGCGACCTACGAGCAGTACTTC
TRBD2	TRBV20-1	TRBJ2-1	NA	CSAFLAGDQPYYYNEQFF	TGCAGTGCTTTCCTAGCGGGGGACCAGCCCTATTACTACAATGAGCAGTTCTTC
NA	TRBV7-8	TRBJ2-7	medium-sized	CASSKSTSSYEQYF	TGTGCCAGCAGCAAATCGACTAGCTCCTACGAGCAGTACTTC
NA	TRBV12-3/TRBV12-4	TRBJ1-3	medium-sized	CASTRTSAGNTIYF	TGTGCCAGCACCAGGACGAGCGCAGGAAACACCATATATTTT
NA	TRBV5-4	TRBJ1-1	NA	CASSLVGNLNTEAFF	TGTGCCAGCAGCCTGGTCGGGAATTTAAACACTGAAGCTTTCTTT
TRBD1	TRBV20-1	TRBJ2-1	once	CSASLRGQVARNEQFF	TGCAGTGCTAGTCTCCGGGGACAGGTCGCTAGAAATGAGCAGTTCTTC
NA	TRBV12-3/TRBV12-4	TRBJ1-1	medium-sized	CASSFSLGGEAFF	TGTGCCAGCAGTTTTTCCCTGGGCGGTGAAGCTTTCTTT
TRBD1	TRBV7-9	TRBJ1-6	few	CASSLGDRDNSPLHF	TGTGCCAGCAGCTTAGGGGACAGAGATAATTCACCCCTCCACTTT
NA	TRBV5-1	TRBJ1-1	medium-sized	CASSFRGGTEAFF	TGCGCCAGCAGCTTCCGGGGGGGAACTGAAGCTTTCTTT
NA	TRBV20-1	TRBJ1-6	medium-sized	CSARDGRTSGGNSPLHF	TGCAGTGCTAGAGATGGGAGGACCTCGGGAGGAAATTCACCCCTCCACTTT
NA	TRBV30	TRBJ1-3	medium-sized	CAWSRSGNTIYF	TGTGCCTGGAGTCGCTCTGGAAACACCATATATTTT
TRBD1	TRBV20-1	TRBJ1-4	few	CSARDPGTGAEKLFF	TGCAGTGCTAGAGATCCCGGGACAGGAGCTGAAAAACTGTTTTTT
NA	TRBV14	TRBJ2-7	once	CASSPQGGLWREQYF	TGTGCCAGCAGCCCCCAGGGGGGACTCTGGAGGGAGCAGTACTTC
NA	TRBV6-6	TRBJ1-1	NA	CASTHRGLEAFF	TGTGCCAGCACCCATAGAGGCCTTGAAGCTTTCTTT
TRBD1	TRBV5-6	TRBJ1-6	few	CASSYRGQRNSPLHF	TGTGCCAGCAGTTACAGGGGGCAACGGAATTCACCCCTCCACTTT